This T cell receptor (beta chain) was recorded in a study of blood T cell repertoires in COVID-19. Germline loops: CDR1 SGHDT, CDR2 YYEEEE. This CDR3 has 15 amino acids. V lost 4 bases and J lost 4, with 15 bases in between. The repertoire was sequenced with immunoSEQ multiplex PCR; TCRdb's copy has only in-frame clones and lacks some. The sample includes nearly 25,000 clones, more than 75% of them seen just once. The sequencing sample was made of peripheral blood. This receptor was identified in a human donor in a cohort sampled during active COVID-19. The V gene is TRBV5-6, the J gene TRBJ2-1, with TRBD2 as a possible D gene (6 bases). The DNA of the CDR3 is TGTGCCAGCAGCCCTGGGACTTACCAATACAATGAGCAGTTCTTC. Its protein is CASSPGTYQYNEQFF. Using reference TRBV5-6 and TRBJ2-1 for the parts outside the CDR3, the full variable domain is DAGVTQSPTHLIKTRGQQVTLRCSPKSGHDTVSWYQQALGQGPQFIFQYYEEEERQRGNFPDRFSGHQFPNYSSELNVNALLLGDSALYLCASSPGTYQYNEQFFGPGTRLTVL.